These 17 T cell receptor beta chains were all obtained from the same sample, sequenced in a study of blood T cells in healthy people across ages. With a J-beta primer mix and a sample-barcoded 5' primer, a second PCR ran 7 to 11 cycles. A single record per CDR3 protein comes from TCRdb applying MiXCR to the 5' RACE reads. The sample lists over 600,000 distinct CDR3 sequences; about 47% were seen once. Sequencing used blood. The source of these receptors is a man aged 80 or over in good health.

The chain has TRBV20-1 and TRBJ1-2, with D possibly matching TRBD1 (6 bases). Germline lookup yields CDR1 DFQATT and CDR2 SNEGSKA (reference sequence). Trimming shortened V by 5 bases and J by 13 bases, and 20 bases separated the two germline ends. The CDR3 length is 12 residues. CDR3 nucleotide sequence: TGCAGTGCTGGGGGCGAATCCGGGTTGGTCACCTTC. This encodes CSAGGESGLVTF.

This clonotype appeared a few times. The V call is TRBV27, the J call TRBJ2-4, with 9 nucleotides matching TRBD1. The CDR3 is 13 amino acids. In germline, CDR1 is MNHEY, CDR2 SMNVEV (reference sequence). J lost 9 bases, V lost 6 bases, and 6 bases had no gene match. The CDR3 is CASRATGGGIQYF. As DNA, the CDR3 is TGTGCCAGCAGAGCGACAGGGGGAGGCATTCAGTACTTC.

This clonotype was seen repeatedly, ten times or more. The rearrangement joins TRBV3-1 to TRBJ2-6; 9 bases map to TRBD1. The trim removed 4 bases at V and 0 bases at J, leaving 1 base unmatched. The CDR3 has 16 amino acids. In germline, CDR1 is LGHDT, CDR2 YNNKEL (reference sequence). The CDR3 DNA sequence: TGTGCCAGCAGCCGGACAGGGGTCTCTGGGGCCAACGTCCTGACTTTC. Its translation: CASSRTGVSGANVLTF.

As regards this clonotype: This could be a read error, since a much larger clone is one nucleotide away. The chain has TRBV5-1 and TRBJ2-5; no firm D call. Deletions cut 3 bases from V and 4 bases from J, with 10 bases between. This CDR3 contains 13 residues. Per germline, CDR1 SGHRS and CDR2 YFSETQ. The CDR3 coding sequence is TGCGCCAGCAGCTGGGATAACGCAGAGACCCAGTACTTC. This sequence encodes CASSWDNAETQYF.

This clonotype was observed many times. V and J are TRBV29-1 and TRBJ2-7; D perhaps matches TRBD2 (6 bases). CDR1 is SQVTM, CDR2 ANQGSEA, per germline. This CDR3 spans 14 amino acids. V lost 5 bases and J lost 4, with 18 bases in between. CDR3 in DNA: TGCAGCGTTTCCGGGACTCGAGAGAATTACGAGCAGTACTTC. Its protein is CSVSGTRENYEQYF.

This clonotype was counted only a few times. CDR3 bases: TGTGCCAGTAGTATTGAGGGAGGGGGTCTGGAGCAGTTCTTC. This encodes CASSIEGGGLEQFF. The chain uses TRBV19 and TRBJ2-1; D may be TRBD2 (7 bases). Germline loops: CDR1 LNHDA, CDR2 SQIVND (reference sequence). With 3 bases removed from V and 10 bases from J, the gap between germline ends came to 16 bases. The CDR3 loop spans 14 amino acids.

The chain combines TRBV7-9 with TRBJ2-1; tentatively, D is TRBD2 (6 bases). Trimming shortened V by 5 bases and J by 5 bases, and 16 bases separated the two germline ends. Germline V gives CDR1 SEHNR, CDR2 FQNEAQ (reference sequence). CDR3 size: 15 residues. CDR3 residues: CASSPSGLSNNEQFF. DNA of the CDR3: TGTGCCAGCAGCCCGAGCGGGTTGAGCAACAATGAGCAGTTCTTC.

This rearrangement joins TRBV12-3 or TRBV12-4 to TRBJ2-7, with D unresolved. The CDR3 has 16 amino acids. The germline V and J ends were trimmed by 0 bases and 0 bases, with 12 bases remaining between them. The CDR3 DNA reads as TGTGCCAGCAGTTTAGCCCCAAGAACCCCCTCCTACGAGCAGTACTTC. This gives the protein CASSLAPRTPSYEQYF.

V gene TRBV12-3 or TRBV12-4 combines with J gene TRBJ1-2; D remains ambiguous. Trimming took off 3 bases at V and 6 bases at J, with 11 bases between the two ends. The CDR3 loop spans 13 amino acids. The CDR3 loop reads CASSFNGRNGYTF. Written as DNA, the CDR3 is TGTGCCAGCAGTTTCAACGGGCGAAATGGCTACACCTTC.

The chain recombines TRBV12-3 or TRBV12-4 with TRBJ1-4; unclear D gene. V was cut by 5 bases and J by 3 bases, with 13 bases left in between. The CDR3 runs 15 residues. The CDR3 reads CASSPDGRSNEKLFF. The CDR3 coding sequence is TGTGCCAGCAGTCCTGACGGACGGTCTAATGAAAAACTGTTTTTT.

This clonotype has only a few counts. The chain joins TRBV6-6 to TRBJ2-7; D not resolved. The CDR3 totals 15 residues. Per the germline V gene, CDR1 is MNHNY and CDR2 is SVGAGI (reference sequence). V was shortened by 6 bases and J by 4 bases, with 19 bases between the two germline ends. CDR3 coding DNA: TGTGCCAGCAGGTCCTCTAGAGAGCGACCTTACGAGCAGTACTTC. It is translated as CASRSSRERPYEQYF.

This clonotype was observed a few times. The chain recombines TRBV12-3 or TRBV12-4 with TRBJ2-1; D is possibly TRBD2 (5 bases). The CDR3 runs to 14 residues. V lost 5 bases and J lost 8, with 16 bases in between. The CDR3 DNA reads TGTGCCAGCAGTCCAGATGCGGGTTTCGATGAGCAGTTCTTC. It specifies CASSPDAGFDEQFF.

Details on this clonotype: A read error may account for a junction end that differs from germline. The chain is built from TRBV6-6 and TRBJ2-3; 11 positions agree with TRBD2. The CDR3 consists of 15 residues. CDR1 is MNHNY, CDR2 SVGAGI, per germline (reference sequence). The CDR3 coding sequence is TGTGCCAGCAGGCCCGGGACTAGCGGCACAGGTACGCGGTATTTT. Translation gives CASRPGTSGTGTRYF.

As concerns this clonotype: In this CDR3 the conserved last residue, phenylalanine or tryptophan, is missing, so a read error is likely. It is unclear where the CDR3 begins or ends on the DNA, so no DNA is shown, and the CDR3 is as TCRdb lists it. This chain links TRBV7-9 with TRBJ2-1; whether TRBD1, the table's D call, matches the DNA was not checked. Germline CDR1 and CDR2: SEHNR and FQNEAQ (reference sequence). The CDR3 sequence runs 14 residues, both termini included. CDR3 amino acids: CASSLGQGEDEQFI.

The CDR3 loop is CASSLEAQVGEQYF. In DNA form, the CDR3 reads TGTGCCAGCAGCTTAGAGGCCCAAGTGGGAGAGCAGTACTTC. The rearrangement links TRBV7-8 to TRBJ2-7; D gene ambiguous. CDR1 SGHVS and CDR2 FQNEAQ come from the germline V gene. The germline V and J ends were trimmed by 1 base and 7 bases, with 14 bases remaining between them. The CDR3 loop spans 14 amino acids.

This chain uses TRBV10-3 with TRBJ2-1, with 10 nucleotides matching TRBD2. Trimming removed 3 bases from V and 1 base from J; junction bases left unmatched: 3. The CDR3 contains 16 residues. CDR1 is ENHRY, CDR2 SYGVKD, per germline. CDR3 DNA sequence: TGTGCCATCAGTGAACCGGGACTAGCGTCCTACAATGAGCAGTTCTTC. Its translation is CAISEPGLASYNEQFF.

This clonotype was recorded at least ten times. The DNA for the CDR3 is TGTGCCAGCAGCCAAGATATCAATCAGCCCCAGCATTTT. It encodes CASSQDINQPQHF. The V gene is TRBV3-1, the J gene TRBJ1-5; D not resolved. This CDR3 region has 13 residues. The V end was cut by 0 bases, the J end by 3 bases, with 3 bases between. CDR1 is LGHDT and CDR2 is YNNKEL in the germline V gene (reference sequence). Supplemented by reference TRBV3-1 and TRBJ1-5, the full variable domain reads DTAVSQTPKYLVTQMGNDKSIKCEQNLGHDTMYWYKQDSKKFLKIMFSYNNKELIINETVPNRFSPKSPDKAHLNLHINSLELGDSAVYFCASSQDINQPQHFGDGTRLSIL.